A selection of T cell receptor beta chains follows, all from one sample in a study of cytomegalovirus exposure and HLA in healthy donors. Sequencing was performed with immunoSEQ multiplex PCR; in TCRdb, only in-frame clones are kept and a portion is missing. The table shows 80,000 to 100,000 clones, with around three fifths occurring only once. Sequenced sample: PBMCs. The receptors were sampled from a woman aged 40 to 50 in good health and CMV-seropositive. The CDR3 runs from the conserved cysteine through the conserved F or W.

cdr3_length,v_call,cdr3_aa
16,TRBV7-9,CASSPGTSGRGYEQYF
16,TRBV7-6,CASSSLGSSSGNTIYF
14,TRBV29-1,CSVGDSARDEKLFF
14,TRBV5-1,CASSLDSRQETQYF
16,TRBV14,CASSHPRAGDNTEAFF
14,TRBV28,CASSLPGVEETQYF
16,TRBV19,CASSMVPSGSQGEQFF
14,TRBV11-2,CASSLVTAEGGYTF
14,TRBV7-9,CASSNRIFDTEAFF
15,TRBV11-2,CASTPASGSTDTQYF
16,TRBV5-1,CASSLALQVFSYEQYF
15,TRBV6-5,CASKDLAGGTDTQYF
14,TRBV9,CASSGQVGGEKLFF
19,TRBV14,CASSQKPPPSGLAKNIQYF
13,TRBV10-3,CAISDTGTDTQYF
15,TRBV15,CATSREQTVNTEAFF
16,TRBV18,CASSPLPTGRGYEQYF
13,TRBV5-4,CASTHPVVNEQFF
13,TRBV6-5,CASRKGGTDTQYF
14,TRBV11-2,CASPEGGSPGELFF
14,TRBV10-3,CAISELDINYGYTF
13,TRBV25-1,CASSEGQVYGYTF
15,TRBV27,CASSLQGSRPGELFF
15,TRBV6-5,CASSYGLAGGNEQFF
13,TRBV28,CASSSHSGDEQYF
13,TRBV4-1,CASSQTDSTEQYF
14,TRBV7-7,CASSLSTGTDTQYF
12,TRBV28,CASSLPENIQYF
17,TRBV4-1,CASSQGRARQINSPLHF
14,TRBV28,CASRETGMNTEAFF
13,TRBV6-5,CASRGEGNQPQHF
14,TRBV7-2,CASSLPPGQETQYF
15,TRBV27,CASSELGGMNTEAFF
11,TRBV20-1,CSANRGNEQFF
13,TRBV19,CASSIDRGTEAFF
15,TRBV4-2,CASSQDGAANTEAFF
13,TRBV6-1,CASSSRPDGNEYF
18,TRBV4-2,CASSQPQGGVIRANVLTF
12,TRBV7-6,CASSSPDRELFF
12,TRBV7-9,CSSSSSRDTQYF
16,TRBV29-1,CSVDKPGLGNQETQYF
14,TRBV30,CAWSPNRDPGELFF
15,TRBV5-1,CASSRDREGTGELFF
12,TRBV18,CASSPNRDEQYF
16,TRBV18,CASSPPGAGGDNEQFF